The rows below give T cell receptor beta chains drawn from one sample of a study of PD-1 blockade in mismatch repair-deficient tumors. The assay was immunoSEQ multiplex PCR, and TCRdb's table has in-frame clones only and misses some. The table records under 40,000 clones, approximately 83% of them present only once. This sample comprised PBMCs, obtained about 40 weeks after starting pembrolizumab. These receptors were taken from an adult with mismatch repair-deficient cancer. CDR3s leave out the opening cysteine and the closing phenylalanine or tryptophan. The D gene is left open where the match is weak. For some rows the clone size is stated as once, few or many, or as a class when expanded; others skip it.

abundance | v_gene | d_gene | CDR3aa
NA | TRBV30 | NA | AWSTSGYGYT
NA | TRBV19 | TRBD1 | ASTPFRDRTYSNQPQH
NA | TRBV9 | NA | ASSVGGSNYEQY
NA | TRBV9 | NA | ASSVVEGGYGYT
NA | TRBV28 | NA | ASSLSFHSNQPQH
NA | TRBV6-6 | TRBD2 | ASSFPSGRAYNEQF
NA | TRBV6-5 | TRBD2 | ASSPGTSGNNEQF
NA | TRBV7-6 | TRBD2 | ASSRRTSGAPNEQF
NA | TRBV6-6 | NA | ASSYRGEGINGYT
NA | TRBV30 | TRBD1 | AWSARDRGLYEQY
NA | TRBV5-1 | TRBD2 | ASSPGTSGRPEVTGELF
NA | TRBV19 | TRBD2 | ASSPLGGSGTTQY
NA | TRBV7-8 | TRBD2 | AGQRLAHTGEQF
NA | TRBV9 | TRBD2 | ASSARTSGSRETQY
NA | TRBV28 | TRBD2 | ASKTGLAGGRVNEQY
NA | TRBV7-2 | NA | ASTGGQGSPLH
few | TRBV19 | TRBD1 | ASRRQGRQPQH
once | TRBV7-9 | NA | ASSLGATLQETQY
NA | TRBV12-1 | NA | ASSPHYQETQY
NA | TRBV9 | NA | ASSVGRVGTEAF
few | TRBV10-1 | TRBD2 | ASAGTEGLAEQHYEQY
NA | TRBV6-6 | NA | ASSYSGRNTEAF
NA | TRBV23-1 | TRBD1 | ASSQSEDRGSTGELF
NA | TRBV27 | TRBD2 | ASESGLAGREQF
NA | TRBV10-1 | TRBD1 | ASSDQQGGLGTQY
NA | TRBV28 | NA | ASSFSTGTPNRRGYEQY
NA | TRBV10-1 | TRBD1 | ASSVTTGTGPLTGGANVLT
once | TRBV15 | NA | ATSRDGTSGNTIY
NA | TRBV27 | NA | ASSPPSDQYNEQF